This is a list of T cell receptor beta chains from one sample in a study of T cells after yellow fever vaccination. TCRdb analysed the 5' RACE reads with MiXCR anew, one entry per CDR3 protein. This repertoire shows some 240,000 distinct CDR3 sequences, about 3.5% found once; its top ten account for about 19%. The material was PBMCs, obtained 15 days after the yellow fever booster vaccination. These receptors were collected from a man between 18 and 29 years old who received the YFV17D yellow fever vaccine. The CDR3 runs from the conserved cysteine through the conserved F or W. A D gene is named only where the DNA matches it firmly. Clone size is not always given. Where it is, it says once, few, many or a class for expanded clones.

clone_size: few; j_call: TRBJ1-1; v_call: TRBV19; d_call: .; cdr3_aa: CASSIDGYTEAFF; cdr3_nt: TGTGCCAGTAGTATTGACGGGTACACTGAAGCTTTCTTT
clone_size: many; j_call: TRBJ2-3; v_call: TRBV3-1; d_call: TRBD2; cdr3_aa: CASSPRLAGALSTDTQYF; cdr3_nt: TGTGCCAGCAGCCCCCGACTAGCGGGGGCTCTAAGCACAGATACGCAGTATTTT
clone_size: many; j_call: TRBJ1-6; v_call: TRBV7-2; d_call: .; cdr3_aa: CASSYLPGGNNSPLHF; cdr3_nt: TGTGCCAGCAGCTACCTCCCCGGGGGCAATAATTCACCCCTCCACTTT
clone_size: many; j_call: TRBJ2-3; v_call: TRBV6-5; d_call: .; cdr3_aa: CASSYSTASTDTQYF; cdr3_nt: TGTGCCAGCAGTTACTCGACAGCTAGCACAGATACGCAGTATTTT
clone_size: few; j_call: TRBJ2-6; v_call: TRBV7-3; d_call: TRBD2; cdr3_aa: CASSLQTSGGSGANVLTF; cdr3_nt: TGTGCCAGCAGCCTACAGACTAGCGGGGGCTCTGGGGCCAACGTCCTGACTTTC
clone_size: many; j_call: TRBJ2-3; v_call: TRBV7-9; d_call: TRBD2; cdr3_aa: CASSPPAGRPDTQYF; cdr3_nt: TGTGCCAGCAGCCCACCAGCGGGGCGTCCAGATACGCAGTATTTT
clone_size: .; j_call: TRBJ2-5; v_call: TRBV11-2; d_call: .; cdr3_aa: CASTQGARGQETQYF; cdr3_nt: TGTGCCAGTACTCAGGGGGCGCGGGGGCAAGAGACCCAGTACTTC
clone_size: many; j_call: TRBJ2-6; v_call: TRBV2; d_call: .; cdr3_aa: CASGGDISGANVLTF; cdr3_nt: TGTGCCAGCGGTGGGGACATCTCTGGGGCCAACGTCCTGACTTTC
clone_size: many; j_call: TRBJ1-2; v_call: TRBV7-9; d_call: .; cdr3_aa: CASSFSRGNGYTF; cdr3_nt: TGTGCCAGCAGCTTTTCCAGGGGAAATGGCTACACCTTC
clone_size: many; j_call: TRBJ2-1; v_call: TRBV7-2; d_call: TRBD1; cdr3_aa: CASSLPGQGSDEQFF; cdr3_nt: TGTGCCAGCAGCTTACCGGGACAGGGTAGTGATGAGCAGTTCTTC
clone_size: few; j_call: TRBJ2-2; v_call: TRBV12-3/TRBV12-4; d_call: .; cdr3_aa: CASSFKGRELFF; cdr3_nt: TGTGCCAGCAGTTTCAAGGGTCGGGAGCTGTTTTTT
clone_size: .; j_call: TRBJ2-5; v_call: TRBV3-1; d_call: .; cdr3_aa: CASSQKGTGANQETQYF; cdr3_nt: TGTGCCAGCAGCCAAAAAGGGACGGGGGCGAACCAAGAGACCCAGTACTTC
clone_size: many; j_call: TRBJ1-1; v_call: TRBV20-1; d_call: .; cdr3_aa: CSAGPQIYTEAFF; cdr3_nt: TGCAGTGCGGGACCCCAAATCTACACTGAAGCTTTCTTT
clone_size: many; j_call: TRBJ1-1; v_call: TRBV7-9; d_call: .; cdr3_aa: CASRRGVDTEAFF; cdr3_nt: TGTGCCAGCAGACGAGGGGTGGACACTGAAGCTTTCTTT
clone_size: many; j_call: TRBJ1-1; v_call: TRBV7-3; d_call: TRBD1; cdr3_aa: CASQGQANTEAFF; cdr3_nt: TGTGCCAGCCAAGGACAGGCTAACACTGAAGCTTTCTTT
clone_size: many; j_call: TRBJ2-2; v_call: TRBV5-1; d_call: .; cdr3_aa: CASSWSGPNTGELFF; cdr3_nt: TGCGCCAGCAGCTGGTCAGGCCCCAACACCGGGGAGCTGTTTTTT
clone_size: .; j_call: TRBJ1-3; v_call: TRBV5-5; d_call: .; cdr3_aa: CASSWRDGSSGNTIYF; cdr3_nt: TGTGCCAGCAGCTGGAGGGACGGATCCTCTGGAAACACCATATATTTT
clone_size: many; j_call: TRBJ2-3; v_call: TRBV10-3; d_call: .; cdr3_aa: CAISGVGADTQYF; cdr3_nt: TGTGCCATCAGTGGGGTAGGGGCAGATACGCAGTATTTT
clone_size: many; j_call: TRBJ2-7; v_call: TRBV7-2; d_call: TRBD1; cdr3_aa: CASSSGGGVRSYEQYF; cdr3_nt: TGTGCCAGCAGCTCAGGGGGCGGTGTCCGCTCCTACGAGCAGTACTTC
clone_size: many; j_call: TRBJ2-5; v_call: TRBV7-8; d_call: .; cdr3_aa: CASSLGRQILLGTQYF; cdr3_nt: TGTGCCAGCAGCTTAGGGCGGCAGATCCTCCTCGGGACCCAGTACTTC
clone_size: many; j_call: TRBJ1-3; v_call: TRBV5-5; d_call: .; cdr3_aa: CASSLDRPSSGNTIYF; cdr3_nt: TGTGCCAGCAGCCTGGACAGACCGAGCTCTGGAAACACCATATATTTT
clone_size: few; j_call: TRBJ2-7; v_call: TRBV11-2; d_call: .; cdr3_aa: CASSSAGAVYEQYF; cdr3_nt: TGTGCCAGCAGCTCCGCGGGGGCCGTCTACGAGCAGTACTTC
clone_size: many; j_call: TRBJ2-4; v_call: TRBV28; d_call: TRBD1; cdr3_aa: CASSPRDRNIQYF; cdr3_nt: TGTGCCAGCAGTCCCCGGGACAGGAACATTCAGTACTTC
clone_size: many; j_call: TRBJ1-1; v_call: TRBV5-5; d_call: .; cdr3_aa: CASSSGRTVNTEAFF; cdr3_nt: TGTGCCAGCAGCTCAGGACGGACCGTGAACACTGAAGCTTTCTTT
clone_size: many; j_call: TRBJ2-5; v_call: TRBV20-1; d_call: TRBD2; cdr3_aa: CSARSGEETQYF; cdr3_nt: TGCAGTGCTCGGAGCGGGGAAGAGACCCAGTACTTC
clone_size: many; j_call: TRBJ2-2; v_call: TRBV6-5; d_call: TRBD1; cdr3_aa: CASERTGTGVPGELFF; cdr3_nt: TGTGCCAGCGAGCGTACTGGGACAGGGGTTCCCGGGGAGCTGTTTTTT
clone_size: .; j_call: TRBJ2-7; v_call: TRBV21-1; d_call: .; cdr3_aa: CASSPRTGSHEQYF; cdr3_nt: TGTGCCAGCAGCCCCCGGACAGGCTCCCACGAGCAGTACTTC
clone_size: many; j_call: TRBJ1-2; v_call: TRBV5-1; d_call: TRBD1; cdr3_aa: CASSETPTGGVDGYTF; cdr3_nt: TGCGCCAGCAGCGAAACGCCGACAGGGGGTGTTGACGGCTACACCTTC
clone_size: many; j_call: TRBJ1-1; v_call: TRBV10-3; d_call: .; cdr3_aa: CAIEKDENTEAFF; cdr3_nt: TGTGCCATCGAGAAAGATGAGAACACTGAAGCTTTCTTT
clone_size: many; j_call: TRBJ2-5; v_call: TRBV10-2; d_call: .; cdr3_aa: CASSEGGGLQETQYF; cdr3_nt: TGCGCCAGCAGTGAAGGCGGGGGCCTCCAAGAGACCCAGTACTTC
clone_size: many; j_call: TRBJ2-2; v_call: TRBV6-2/TRBV6-3; d_call: TRBD2; cdr3_aa: CASSYQTSSAGELFF; cdr3_nt: TGTGCCAGCAGTTACCAGACTAGCTCGGCCGGGGAGCTGTTTTTT
clone_size: many; j_call: TRBJ2-5; v_call: TRBV6-5; d_call: TRBD2; cdr3_aa: CASRKRLAGTQETQYF; cdr3_nt: TGTGCCAGCAGAAAAAGACTAGCGGGGACGCAAGAGACCCAGTACTTC
clone_size: many; j_call: TRBJ2-2; v_call: TRBV28; d_call: .; cdr3_aa: CASSLTGYTGELFF; cdr3_nt: TGTGCCAGCAGTTTAACGGGGTATACCGGGGAGCTGTTTTTT
clone_size: many; j_call: TRBJ1-2; v_call: TRBV5-5; d_call: TRBD1; cdr3_aa: CASSPPGPQGAIYGYTF; cdr3_nt: TGTGCCAGCAGCCCCCCCGGGCCCCAGGGGGCAATCTATGGCTACACCTTC
clone_size: many; j_call: TRBJ2-5; v_call: TRBV20-1; d_call: .; cdr3_aa: CSAKRAPGETQYF; cdr3_nt: TGCAGTGCAAAGAGGGCACCCGGAGAGACCCAGTACTTC
clone_size: many; j_call: TRBJ1-1; v_call: TRBV7-6; d_call: .; cdr3_aa: CASKGANTEAFF; cdr3_nt: TGTGCCAGCAAAGGGGCCAACACTGAAGCTTTCTTT
clone_size: .; j_call: TRBJ2-4; v_call: TRBV4-2; d_call: TRBD2; cdr3_aa: CASSPAGTSKNIQYF; cdr3_nt: TGTGCCAGCAGCCCCGCCGGGACTAGTAAAAACATTCAGTACTTC
clone_size: many; j_call: TRBJ2-3; v_call: TRBV7-3; d_call: .; cdr3_aa: CASSSTGGGYGTQYF; cdr3_nt: TGTGCCAGCAGCTCTACAGGTGGAGGGTACGGTACGCAGTATTTT
clone_size: many; j_call: TRBJ1-1; v_call: TRBV12-3/TRBV12-4; d_call: TRBD1; cdr3_aa: CASTRPGQGENEAFF; cdr3_nt: TGTGCCAGCACCAGGCCCGGACAGGGTGAAAATGAAGCTTTCTTT
clone_size: many; j_call: TRBJ2-2; v_call: TRBV7-2; d_call: .; cdr3_aa: CASLLRRGAGELFF; cdr3_nt: TGTGCCAGCCTCCTTAGGCGAGGCGCCGGGGAGCTGTTTTTT
clone_size: .; j_call: TRBJ2-6; v_call: TRBV3-1; d_call: .; cdr3_aa: CASSQDLRYGGASGANVLTF; cdr3_nt: TGTGCCAGCAGCCAAGATCTGCGGTATGGAGGGGCCTCTGGGGCCAACGTCCTGACTTTC
clone_size: many; j_call: TRBJ2-1; v_call: TRBV20-1; d_call: TRBD2; cdr3_aa: CSARVPGGRVVGEQFF; cdr3_nt: TGCAGTGCTAGAGTGCCCGGGGGGAGGGTCGTGGGTGAGCAGTTCTTC
clone_size: .; j_call: TRBJ2-5; v_call: TRBV7-9; d_call: .; cdr3_aa: CASSLTGTVAETQYF; cdr3_nt: TGTGCCAGCAGCCTTACCGGGACTGTCGCGGAGACCCAGTACTTC
clone_size: many; j_call: TRBJ1-1; v_call: TRBV7-8; d_call: .; cdr3_aa: CASSYRAGSTEAFF; cdr3_nt: TGTGCCAGCAGTTACCGTGCGGGCAGCACTGAAGCTTTCTTT
clone_size: many; j_call: TRBJ2-1; v_call: TRBV6-5; d_call: .; cdr3_aa: CASSRIQGYHEQFF; cdr3_nt: TGTGCCAGCAGCCGAATTCAGGGCTACCATGAGCAGTTCTTC
clone_size: many; j_call: TRBJ1-5; v_call: TRBV4-2; d_call: .; cdr3_aa: CASSQAEDQPQHF; cdr3_nt: TGTGCCAGCAGCCAAGCGGAGGATCAGCCCCAGCATTTT
clone_size: .; j_call: TRBJ1-6; v_call: TRBV5-4; d_call: .; cdr3_aa: CASSSDGSVSPLHF; cdr3_nt: TGTGCCAGCAGCTCGGACGGGAGCGTTTCACCCCTCCACTTT